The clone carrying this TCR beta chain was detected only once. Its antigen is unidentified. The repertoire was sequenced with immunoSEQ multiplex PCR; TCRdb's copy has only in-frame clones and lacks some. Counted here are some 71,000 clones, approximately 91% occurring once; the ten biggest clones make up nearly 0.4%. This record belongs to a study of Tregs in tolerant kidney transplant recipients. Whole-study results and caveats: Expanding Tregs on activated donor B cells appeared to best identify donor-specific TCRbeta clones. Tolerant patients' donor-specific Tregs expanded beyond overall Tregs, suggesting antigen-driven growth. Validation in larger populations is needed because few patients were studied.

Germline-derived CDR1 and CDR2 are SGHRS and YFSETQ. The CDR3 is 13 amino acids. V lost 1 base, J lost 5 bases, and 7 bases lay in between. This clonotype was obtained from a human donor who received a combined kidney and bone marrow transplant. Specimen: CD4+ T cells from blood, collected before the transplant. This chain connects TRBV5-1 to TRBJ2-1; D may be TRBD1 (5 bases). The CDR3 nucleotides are TGCGCCAGCAGCTTGACAGGAGACAATGAGCAGTTCTTC. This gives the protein CASSLTGDNEQFF. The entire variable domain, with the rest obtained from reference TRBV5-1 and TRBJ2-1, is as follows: KAGVTQTPRYLIKTRGQQVTLSCSPISGHRSVSWYQQTPGQGLQFLFEYFSETQRNKGNFPGRFSGRQFSNSRSEMNVSTLELGDSALYLCASSLTGDNEQFFGPGTRLTVL.